The clone carrying this T cell receptor beta chain was recorded only once. V was pared by 0 bases and J by 5 bases, with 6 bases of the junction left unmatched. CDR1 and CDR2 from the germline V gene are LGHNA and YSLEER. This CDR3 is built from 15 residues. Only in-frame clones appear in the TCRdb table, and some are missing; sequencing was by immunoSEQ multiplex PCR. Seen here are 130,000 or so clones, 85% to 90% observed once, and the top ten hold roughly 4.3%. This specimen comes from a study of blood T cell repertoires in COVID-19. The sequenced sample consisted of peripheral blood. The TCR comes from a man aged 55 to 69 with COVID-19, enrolled during active disease. This chain connects TRBV4-3 to TRBJ2-5; 7 bases agree with TRBD1. CDR3 loop: CASSQENRGGETQYF. The DNA of the CDR3 is TGCGCCAGCAGCCAAGAAAACAGGGGCGGGGAGACCCAGTACTTC.